This is a list of T cell receptor beta chains from one sample in a study of response to subunit inactivated influenza vaccine. TCRdb ran MiXCR on the RT-PCR reads and lists one entry per CDR3 protein. The sample includes 700,000 to 800,000 distinct CDR3 sequences, less than 20% seen only once; the top ten take roughly 10%. The material sequenced was PBMCs from blood, taken roughly 5 days after vaccination. The receptors were sampled from a man aged 50 to 60 who received an inactivated influenza vaccine. Both conserved end residues are part of each CDR3. Each record gives: D gene, clone size, V gene, J gene, CDR3 protein, CDR3 DNA. D genes are given only for firm matches. Clone size is given for some rows only: seen once, a few or many times, or a class if the clone is expanded.

>TRBD1|NA|TRBV7-9|TRBJ1-1
CASSYPDRERSEAFF
TGTGCCAGCAGCTATCCGGACAGGGAGAGGTCTGAAGCTTTCTTT
>TRBD1|few|TRBV6-1|TRBJ1-1
CASSPTGENTEAFF
TGTGCCAGCAGTCCGACAGGGGAGAACACTGAAGCTTTCTTT
>NA|NA|TRBV4-3|TRBJ1-2
CASSQQGTYGYTF
TGCGCCAGCAGCCAACAAGGGACGTATGGCTACACCTTC
>NA|many|TRBV7-6|TRBJ2-3
CASSPEQDYTDTQYF
TGTGCCAGCAGCCCCGAACAGGACTACACAGATACGCAGTATTTT
>NA|NA|TRBV7-6|TRBJ1-1
CASSASYRSAEAFF
TGTGCCAGCAGCGCCAGTTATAGGTCCGCTGAAGCTTTCTTT
>NA|few|TRBV6-1|TRBJ2-5
CASSGHSAVYETQYF
TGTGCCAGCAGTGGTCATTCGGCCGTGTACGAGACCCAGTACTTC
>TRBD2|NA|TRBV10-3|TRBJ2-2
CAIKLAGNTGELFF
TGTGCCATCAAGCTAGCGGGAAACACCGGGGAGCTGTTTTTT
>TRBD2|NA|TRBV2|TRBJ2-7
CASSVTGGIEQYF
TGTGCCAGCAGTGTTACGGGGGGAATCGAGCAGTACTTC
>TRBD1|NA|TRBV18|TRBJ2-5
CASSQRQGVRETQYF
TGTGCCAGCTCACAAAGACAGGGGGTCCGGGAGACCCAGTACTTC
>NA|many|TRBV7-9|TRBJ2-1
CASSLISLGGWQFF
TGTGCCAGCAGCCTTATCTCCCTCGGGGGATGGCAGTTCTTC
>TRBD1|NA|TRBV2|TRBJ2-7
CASRGTGEEAKSYEQYF
TGTGCCAGCAGGGGGACAGGCGAGGAAGCAAAGTCCTACGAGCAGTACTTC
>NA|NA|TRBV5-1|TRBJ2-3
CASSFAQETDTQYF
TGCGCCAGCAGCTTCGCACAGGAGACAGATACGCAGTATTTT
>NA|NA|TRBV24-1|TRBJ1-5
CATSEGGAGVGNQPQHF
TGTGCCACCAGTGAGGGGGGGGCCGGAGTCGGCAATCAGCCCCAGCATTTT
>TRBD1|NA|TRBV12-3/TRBV12-4|TRBJ2-6
CASSLGQGTSGANVLTF
TGTGCCAGCAGCCTGGGACAGGGTACCTCTGGGGCCAACGTCCTGACTTTC
>NA|NA|TRBV6-5|TRBJ2-2
CASSYFGGSGELFF
TGTGCCAGCAGTTACTTCGGGGGATCCGGGGAGCTGTTTTTT
>NA|many|TRBV10-2|TRBJ2-5
CASRTGETQYF
TGCGCCAGCAGAACAGGGGAGACCCAGTACTTC
>NA|NA|TRBV20-1|TRBJ1-2
CSASGAQADHGYTF
TGCAGTGCTAGCGGGGCCCAGGCGGACCATGGCTACACCTTC
>NA|few|TRBV4-2|TRBJ2-5
CASSQDRAGWETQYF
TGTGCCAGCAGCCAAGATAGGGCGGGGTGGGAGACCCAGTACTTC
>TRBD1|NA|TRBV20-1|TRBJ2-7
CSARSDRAYEQYF
TGCAGTGCTAGATCGGACAGGGCCTACGAGCAGTACTTC
>NA|NA|TRBV29-1|TRBJ2-1
CSVGYSSSYNEQFF
TGCAGCGTTGGCTATTCGAGCTCCTACAATGAGCAGTTCTTC
>TRBD2|many|TRBV20-1|TRBJ2-5
CSARTLAGGATQYF
TGCAGTGCTAGAACACTAGCGGGAGGGGCGACCCAGTACTTC
>TRBD2|many|TRBV12-3/TRBV12-4|TRBJ2-1
CASRKGAGDSYNEQFF
TGTGCCAGCAGGAAAGGAGCGGGAGACTCCTACAATGAGCAGTTCTTC
>NA|NA|TRBV6-2/TRBV6-3|TRBJ2-5
CASSYSVDQFAFFGEETQYF
TGTGCCAGCAGTTACTCCGTAGACCAGTTCGCCTTTTTTGGGGAAGAGACCCAGTACTTC
>TRBD2|NA|TRBV5-1|TRBJ2-7
CASSTGLAGNSYEQYF
TGCGCCAGCAGCACGGGACTAGCGGGGAACTCCTACGAGCAGTACTTC
>NA|few|TRBV20-1|TRBJ1-1
CSAKVAGALNTEAFF
TGCAGTGCTAAAGTAGCGGGGGCCTTGAACACTGAAGCTTTCTTT
>NA|NA|TRBV5-1|TRBJ2-7
CASSLGASKQYF
TGCGCCAGCAGCTTGGGAGCCTCCAAGCAGTACTTC
>NA|NA|TRBV7-9|TRBJ2-7
CASSLEGVGEQYF
TGTGCCAGCAGCTTAGAAGGGGTGGGAGAGCAGTACTTC
>NA|NA|TRBV12-3/TRBV12-4|TRBJ2-3
CASSFLRETDTQYF
TGTGCCAGCAGTTTCCTGAGAGAGACAGATACGCAGTATTTT
>TRBD1|NA|TRBV20-1|TRBJ1-2
CSARNWRQGASSNYGYTF
TGCAGTGCTAGGAACTGGAGACAGGGGGCCTCCTCTAACTATGGCTACACCTTC
>TRBD1|NA|TRBV12-3/TRBV12-4|TRBJ1-6
CASSPGDRAIKGPLHF
TGTGCCAGCAGTCCAGGGGACAGGGCAATCAAGGGACCCCTCCACTTT
>NA|few|TRBV7-9|TRBJ2-3
CASSSAKGGADTQYF
TGTGCCAGCAGCTCAGCTAAGGGTGGGGCAGATACGCAGTATTTT
>NA|few|TRBV7-9|TRBJ1-1
CASSRTGLNTEAFF
TGTGCCAGCTCGCGGACGGGTTTGAACACTGAAGCTTTCTTT
>NA|few|TRBV7-2|TRBJ2-1
CASSPQGRRNEQFF
TGTGCCAGCAGCCCTCAGGGGCGGCGGAATGAGCAGTTCTTC
>NA|NA|TRBV6-5|TRBJ2-7
CASSYSDGPPYEQYF
TGTGCCAGCAGTTACTCAGATGGGCCTCCCTACGAGCAGTACTTC
>NA|NA|TRBV29-1|TRBJ2-3
CSVDLSAGSTDTQYF
TGCAGCGTTGATCTTTCGGCAGGCTCAACAGATACGCAGTATTTT
>NA|few|TRBV12-3/TRBV12-4|TRBJ1-1
CASSLNRDPAF
TGTGCCAGCAGTTTAAATCGGGACCCGGCGTTT
>NA|few|TRBV10-3|TRBJ2-3
CAIRTGGGEDTQYF
TGTGCCATCAGGACTGGAGGGGGGGAAGATACGCAGTATTTT
>NA|few|TRBV6-5|TRBJ2-3
CATRPRADTQYF
TGTGCCACCCGCCCCAGGGCGGATACGCAGTATTTT
>NA|NA|TRBV7-9|TRBJ2-5
CASSLTGGLQETQYF
TGTGCCAGCAGCTTAACCGGGGGACTTCAAGAGACCCAGTACTTC
>TRBD2|many|TRBV12-3/TRBV12-4|TRBJ2-2
CASSISGRRAGELFF
TGTGCCAGCAGTATTAGCGGGAGGAGGGCCGGGGAGCTGTTTTTT
>TRBD2|few|TRBV2|TRBJ2-1
CASSPWTSGDNEQFF
TGTGCCAGCAGCCCCTGGACTAGCGGGGACAATGAGCAGTTCTTC